The 30 T cell receptor beta chains reported below all come from one sample, sequenced in a study of siplizumab effects on memory and regulatory T cells. Clones were sequenced by immunoSEQ multiplex PCR, and TCRdb holds only the in-frame ones, with some missing. The data contain 15,000 or so clones, around 41% of them singletons. These receptors' targets are unknown. Coculture of the mixed lymphocyte reaction cells took place at 37 degrees C and lasted more than 5 days. The sequenced material came from CFSE-low (dividing) CD4+ T cells sorted from an allogeneic mixed lymphocyte reaction. These receptors all come from a human donor in good health; the cells came from an allogeneic mixed lymphocyte reaction. Some clones in this sample may be carry-over from other donors' samples.

The rearrangement links TRBV29-1 to TRBJ1-2, with TRBD1 as a possible D gene (6 bases). The germline V gene has CDR1 SQVTM and CDR2 ANQGSEA. V was clipped by 7 bases and J by 8 bases, with 14 bases between them. The CDR3 covers 11 residues. CDR3 residues: CSAWGPRGYTF. The CDR3 bases are TGCAGCGCCTGGGGGCCGCGGGGCTACACCTTC.

The gene calls are TRBV6-5 and TRBJ2-3; D remains unclear. Trimming shortened V by 4 bases and J by 2 bases, and 10 bases separated the two germline ends. CDR3 size: 14 residues. Germline V gives CDR1 MNHEY, CDR2 SVGAGI. The CDR3 bases are TGTGCCAGCAGTTTCCTAGGATCCACAGATACGCAGTATTTT. Translation gives CASSFLGSTDTQYF.

The CDR3 here is CASSPVHYEQYF. The CDR3 bases are TGTGCCAGCTCACCTGTACACTACGAGCAGTACTTC. The chain is built from TRBV18 and TRBJ2-7; D gene uncertain. The CDR3 has 12 residues. Germline V gene sequence: CDR1 KGHSH, CDR2 LQKENI. With 3 bases removed from V and 3 bases from J, the gap between germline ends came to 6 bases.

The table lists this clone with a few counts. The chain employs TRBV9 and TRBJ2-3, with a tentative D call TRBD1 (6 bases). Trimming shortened V by 0 bases and J by 4 bases, and 15 bases separated the two germline ends. Per germline, CDR1 SGDLS and CDR2 YYNGEE. The CDR3 contains 16 residues. The CDR3 DNA sequence: TGTGCCAGCAGCGTAGATTCACAGGGTAGGGCAGATACGCAGTATTTT. Amino acids: CASSVDSQGRADTQYF.

The chain is built from TRBV10-3 and TRBJ1-5; D remains unclear. Germline-derived CDR1 and CDR2 are ENHRY and SYGVKD. CDR3 length: 13 residues. The V and J ends lost 3 bases and 9 bases respectively, with 12 bases between them. The DNA of the CDR3 is TGTGCCATCAGTGAACCCCCAGATGTGCCCCAGCATTTT. Encoded protein: CAISEPPDVPQHF.

The chain has TRBV15 and TRBJ1-5; D is unclear. The length of the CDR3 is 16 residues. Germline V lookup: CDR1 LNHNV, CDR2 YYDKDF (reference sequence). V was trimmed by 1 base and J by 3 bases, leaving 13 bases between them. The chain's CDR3 is CATSRGVSEANQPQHF. DNA of the CDR3: TGTGCCACCAGCAGAGGGGTCTCCGAGGCCAATCAGCCCCAGCATTTT.

The chain carries TRBV10-2 and TRBJ2-5, with D hard to call. Germline CDR1 is WSHSY and CDR2 is SAAADI. Trimming shortened V by 0 bases and J by 5 bases, and 1 base separated the two germline ends. The CDR3 spans 11 residues. The CDR3 reads CASSESETQYF. The CDR3 coding sequence is TGCGCCAGCAGTGAGTCGGAGACCCAGTACTTC.

There are many counts of this clone. Other DNA sequences from this sample encode an identical CDR3 as well. The V call is TRBV25-1, the J call TRBJ2-1; 13 bases map to TRBD2. Germline V CDR1 and CDR2: MGHDK, SYGVNS. The CDR3 is 15 residues long. The V and J ends lost 6 bases and 8 bases, in that order; junction bases with no gene match: 7. The chain's CDR3 is CASSFTSGRADEQFF. Here the CDR3 DNA reads TGTGCCAGCAGCTTCACTAGCGGGAGGGCCGATGAGCAGTTCTTC.

The V gene is TRBV4-2, the J gene TRBJ2-3; 8 nucleotides align to TRBD2. From germline, CDR1 is LGHNA and CDR2 YNFKEQ. The CDR3 is 16 residues long. Trimming removed 3 bases from V and 0 bases from J; junction bases left unmatched: 5. The CDR3 sequence is CASSQDTSGSTDTQYF. In DNA form, the CDR3 reads TGTGCCAGCAGCCAGGATACTAGCGGAAGCACAGATACGCAGTATTTT.

The table lists this clone with a count of one. The chain couples TRBV5-1 to TRBJ2-2; unclear D gene. CDR1 and CDR2 from the germline V gene are SGHRS and YFSETQ. The CDR3 extends over 16 amino acids. V lost 6 bases and J 2 bases, leaving 17 bases between the germline ends. In DNA form, the CDR3 reads TGCGCCAGCACCCTGGGCCCACGGAGTAACACCGGGGAGCTGTTTTTT. Translated: CASTLGPRSNTGELFF. The entire variable domain, with the rest obtained from reference TRBV5-1 and TRBJ2-2, is as follows: KAGVTQTPRYLIKTRGQQVTLSCSPISGHRSVSWYQQTPGQGLQFLFEYFSETQRNKGNFPGRFSGRQFSNSRSEMNVSTLELGDSALYLCASTLGPRSNTGELFFGEGSRLTVL.

This chain uses TRBV7-3 with TRBJ1-1; no definite D call. The germline V and J ends were trimmed by 5 bases and 6 bases, with 13 bases remaining between them. Per the germline V gene, CDR1 is SGHTA and CDR2 is FQGTGA. This CDR3 comprises 13 residues. The CDR3 spells CASSSSGRSEAFF. CDR3 coding DNA: TGTGCCAGCAGCAGCTCAGGACGATCTGAAGCTTTCTTT.

The rearrangement joins TRBV5-1 to TRBJ1-3, with a weak D call TRBD1 (6 bases). The CDR3 contains 14 residues. CDR1 and CDR2 (germline): SGHRS, YFSETQ. The germline V and J ends were trimmed by 4 bases and 2 bases, with 10 bases remaining between them. CDR3 nucleotides: TGCGCCAGCAGCATAACAGGGACTGGAAACACCATATATTTT. Its protein is CASSITGTGNTIYF.

This clone has just a few counts. This chain links TRBV6-6 with TRBJ2-7; no clear D. V shed 0 bases and J shed 3 bases, with 6 bases lying between them. CDR3 length: 13 amino acids. Germline V gives CDR1 MNHNY, CDR2 SVGAGI (reference sequence). The DNA of the CDR3 is TGTGCCAGCAGTTACTCGAGAGACTACGAGCAGTACTTC. It translates to CASSYSRDYEQYF.

Here the CDR3 DNA reads TGCGCCAGCAGCTGGGGCGGCGTCTACGAGCAGTACTTC. It codes for CASSWGGVYEQYF. The chain couples TRBV5-1 to TRBJ2-7, with D possibly TRBD1 on 5 matching bases. V shed 3 bases and J shed 3 bases, with 10 bases lying between them. This CDR3 spans 13 amino acids. Germline V gene lookup returns CDR1 SGHRS and CDR2 YFSETQ.

This rearrangement joins TRBV18 to TRBJ2-2; tentatively, D is TRBD2 (5 bases). Trimming stripped 4 bases from V and 2 bases from J, with 11 bases between. The CDR3 covers 15 residues. The germline gives CDR1 KGHSH, CDR2 LQKENI. CDR3 DNA sequence: TGTGCCAGCTCACAGGTAGCGCTTAACACCGGGGAGCTGTTTTTT. Its protein is CASSQVALNTGELFF.

This clone was detected only a few times. V and J are TRBV18 and TRBJ1-2; TRBD1 matches at 9 bases. The CDR3 is made up of 14 amino acids. After removal of 5 bases from V and 1 base from J, the junction contained 2 bases not matched to a gene. Germline CDR1 is KGHSH and CDR2 is LQKENI. CDR3 in amino acids: CASSTTGGNYGYTF. Here the CDR3 DNA reads TGTGCCAGCTCAACGACAGGGGGTAACTATGGCTACACCTTC.

The chain couples TRBV6-1 to TRBJ2-7; TRBD1 aligns across 8 bases. Germline CDR1 reads MNHNS; CDR2 reads SASEGT. J lost 10 bases, V lost 5 bases, and 16 bases had no gene match. The CDR3 sequence is 15 residues long. As DNA, the CDR3 is TGTGCCAGCAGTTCCACTGGACAGGGAGGAGGTGGACAGTACTTC. Translating gives CASSSTGQGGGGQYF.

The chain recombines TRBV11-3 with TRBJ2-3; D gene ambiguous. The CDR3 covers 12 residues. Trimming stripped 5 bases from V and 1 base from J, with 4 bases between. CDR1 is SGHNT, CDR2 YENEEA, per germline. CDR3 residues: CASSPGTDTQYF. CDR3 DNA: TGTGCCAGCAGCCCAGGCACAGATACGCAGTATTTT.

The chain recombines TRBV11-2 with TRBJ2-7, with D perhaps matching TRBD1 (6 bases). Trimming pared 4 bases from V and 2 bases from J, leaving 12 bases between. There are 14 residues in the CDR3. The germline CDR1 and CDR2 sequences are SGHAT and FQNNGV. CDR3 DNA sequence: TGTGCCAGCAGCTACCAGACAGGCACCTACGAGCAGTACTTC. This sequence encodes CASSYQTGTYEQYF.

V is TRBV7-8 and J is TRBJ1-2; the D is unclear. V was pared by 5 bases and J by 8 bases, with 18 bases between. This CDR3 spans 14 amino acids. In germline, CDR1 is SGHVS, CDR2 FQNEAQ. The CDR3 DNA reads as TGTGCCAGCAGCCCGCATCGGGCCGCAGAAGGCTACACCTTC. Translated: CASSPHRAAEGYTF.

This clone occurred a few times. The rearrangement joins TRBV10-3 to TRBJ2-7; 15 nucleotides align to TRBD2. V lost 8 bases and J lost 2; bases outside the gene matches: 4. Germline loops: CDR1 ENHRY, CDR2 SYGVKD. The CDR3 runs 15 residues. In DNA form, the CDR3 reads TGTGCCATCGGGACTAGCGGGAGGAGGACCTACGAGCAGTACTTC. Residues: CAIGTSGRRTYEQYF.

This clone has more than one count but fewer than ten. The V gene is TRBV5-1, the J gene TRBJ2-1, with a possible D match to TRBD2 (5 bases). CDR3 length equals 15 residues. CDR1 is SGHRS and CDR2 is YFSETQ in the germline V gene. Trimming cost V 0 bases and J 1 base, with 8 bases left between them. CDR3 in DNA: TGCGCCAGCAGCTTGGACGGGGTATCCTACAATGAGCAGTTCTTC. Translating gives CASSLDGVSYNEQFF. The whole variable domain, filled in from reference TRBV5-1 and TRBJ2-1, reads KAGVTQTPRYLIKTRGQQVTLSCSPISGHRSVSWYQQTPGQGLQFLFEYFSETQRNKGNFPGRFSGRQFSNSRSEMNVSTLELGDSALYLCASSLDGVSYNEQFFGPGTRLTVL.

Here the CDR3 DNA reads TGTGCCACCAGCAGAGATGCCGGCGGTTTTTACGAGCAGTACTTC. It encodes CATSRDAGGFYEQYF. The gene calls are TRBV15 and TRBJ2-7, with D uncertain. Germline V lookup: CDR1 LNHNV, CDR2 YYDKDF (reference sequence). The CDR3 spans 15 residues. Deletions cut 0 bases from V and 4 bases from J, with 13 bases between. Based on the CDR3 plus reference TRBV15 and TRBJ2-7, the full variable domain is DAMVIQNPRYQVTQFGKPVTLSCSQTLNHNVMYWYQQKSSQAPKLLFHYYDKDFNNEADTPDNFQSRRPNTSFCFLDIRSPGLGDTAMYLCATSRDAGGFYEQYFGPGTRLTVT.

The genes are TRBV18 and TRBJ2-3; possibly TRBD2 for D (6 bases). This CDR3 has 15 residues. Germline values: CDR1 KGHSH, CDR2 LQKENI. V was clipped by 2 bases and J by 4 bases, with 13 bases between them. The CDR3 region has the DNA TGTGCCAGCTCACCAGTGGAGGGAGTTGCAGATACGCAGTATTTT. Amino acid sequence: CASSPVEGVADTQYF. The variable domain in full, with the rest retrieved from reference TRBV18 and TRBJ2-3, is NAGVMQNPRHLVRRRGQEARLRCSPMKGHSHVYWYRQLPEEGLKFMVYLQKENIIDESGMPKERFSAEFPKEGPSILRIQQVVRGDSAAYFCASSPVEGVADTQYFGPGTRLTVL.

This chain uses TRBV5-1 with TRBJ2-1, with 10 bases identical to TRBD1. CDR1 is SGHRS, CDR2 YFSETQ, per germline. The CDR3 length is 14 residues. J gave up 5 bases and V 3 bases, and 2 bases lay outside the gene matches. In nucleotides, the CDR3 is TGCGCCAGCAGCTCAGGACAGGGGGACAATGAGCAGTTCTTC. Encoded protein: CASSSGQGDNEQFF. The full variable domain, completed using reference TRBV5-1 and TRBJ2-1, is KAGVTQTPRYLIKTRGQQVTLSCSPISGHRSVSWYQQTPGQGLQFLFEYFSETQRNKGNFPGRFSGRQFSNSRSEMNVSTLELGDSALYLCASSSGQGDNEQFFGPGTRLTVL.

This clone came up a few times. The rearrangement joins TRBV2 to TRBJ2-7, with D possibly matching TRBD2 (5 bases). CDR3 size: 15 residues. Germline V gene data show CDR1 as SNHLY and CDR2 as FYNNEI. Trimming stripped 6 bases from V and 2 bases from J, with 17 bases between. CDR3 residues: CASRVGDRGTYEQYF. In DNA, the CDR3 is TGTGCCAGCAGGGTTGGGGATCGGGGAACCTACGAGCAGTACTTC.

This clone has at least ten counts. The chain combines TRBV6-5 with TRBJ2-7; 9 positions match TRBD1. V trimming: 3 bases; J trimming: 3 bases; junction bases outside the gene matches: 3. CDR1 is MNHEY and CDR2 is SVGAGI in the germline V gene. The CDR3 covers 14 residues. In DNA form, the CDR3 reads TGTGCCAGCAGTTATGGGACAGGGATCTACGAGCAGTACTTC. It encodes CASSYGTGIYEQYF.

This clone rates as medium-sized. The V call is TRBV19, the J call TRBJ2-2; TRBD2 aligns across 8 bases. The germline V gene has CDR1 LNHDA and CDR2 SQIVND (reference sequence). The CDR3 runs to 15 residues. Trimming at V came to 3 bases and at J to 7 bases, leaving 7 bases not matched to a gene. The chain's CDR3 is CASSITAGVGGELFF. As DNA, the CDR3 is TGTGCCAGTAGTATTACAGCGGGAGTTGGCGGGGAGCTGTTTTTT.

V usage is TRBV19 and J usage is TRBJ2-1; D possibly corresponds to TRBD2 (6 bases). The germline V and J ends were trimmed by 5 bases and 4 bases, with 15 bases remaining between them. CDR3 length equals 15 residues. The germline gives CDR1 LNHDA, CDR2 SQIVND (reference sequence). CDR3 in amino acids: CASSSREFRYNEQFF. The CDR3 DNA reads as TGTGCCAGTAGTTCTCGGGAGTTTCGGTACAATGAGCAGTTCTTC.

In this sample, this clone is medium-sized. The rearrangement links TRBV18 to TRBJ2-7, with D uncertain. The CDR3 has 13 residues. The germline V gene has CDR1 KGHSH and CDR2 LQKENI. The ends were cut back, 5 bases at V and 3 bases at J, with 11 bases in the middle. CDR3 loop: CASSSEGNYEQYF. The CDR3 region has the DNA TGTGCCAGCTCATCCGAAGGGAACTACGAGCAGTACTTC.